This T cell receptor (beta chain) was documented in a study of shared clonotypes between healthy human individuals. The V end lost 3 bases, the J end lost 0 bases, and 13 bases lay between the germline ends. There are 16 residues in the CDR3. CDR1 is SGHKS and CDR2 is YYEKEE in the germline V gene (reference sequence). Points from the study as a whole: It was the non-shared clonotypes that had lower generation probabilities than clonotypes shared by all four donors.

Note on this clone: Its antigen remains unidentified.

Several immunoSEQ plates held equal portions of the genomic DNA taken from each subset. TCRdb keeps only in-frame clones here, not all; method: immunoSEQ multiplex PCR. This table has about 1.5 million clones, approximately 96% appearing once. The clonotype comes from a man aged 25 to 40 in good health. The rearrangement links TRBV5-5 to TRBJ1-5, with D hard to call. Sample: naive CD4+ T cells sorted from blood. This sample's subset: CD45RA+ positively selected. The CDR3, as DNA: TGTGCCAGCAGCTCCGCATTAGGGAATAGCAATCAGCCCCAGCATTTT. It encodes CASSSALGNSNQPQHF.